This TCR beta chain was sequenced during a study of blood T cell repertoires in COVID-19. Germline CDR1 reads SEHNR; CDR2 reads FQNEAQ (reference sequence). CDR3 length equals 16 residues. V was trimmed by 0 bases and J by 5 bases, leaving 14 bases between them. In the original workflow: Nucleated cell counts were estimated from reference gene primer amplification. TCRdb's copy holds only in-frame clones and misses some; the assay was immunoSEQ multiplex PCR. V, J and clone size are those of that table, while D and trimming were read from the DNA. This table has over 200,000 clones, approximately 83% appearing once.

The sample was PBMCs or T cells enriched from blood (not recorded which). This TCR came from a woman in her forties or fifties who had recovered from COVID-19. The genes are TRBV7-9 and TRBJ1-5; no firm D call. The CDR3 DNA is TGTGCCAGCAGCTTAGCGCCTGATGGGAGGGATCAGCCCCAGCATTTT. Translating gives CASSLAPDGRDQPQHF.